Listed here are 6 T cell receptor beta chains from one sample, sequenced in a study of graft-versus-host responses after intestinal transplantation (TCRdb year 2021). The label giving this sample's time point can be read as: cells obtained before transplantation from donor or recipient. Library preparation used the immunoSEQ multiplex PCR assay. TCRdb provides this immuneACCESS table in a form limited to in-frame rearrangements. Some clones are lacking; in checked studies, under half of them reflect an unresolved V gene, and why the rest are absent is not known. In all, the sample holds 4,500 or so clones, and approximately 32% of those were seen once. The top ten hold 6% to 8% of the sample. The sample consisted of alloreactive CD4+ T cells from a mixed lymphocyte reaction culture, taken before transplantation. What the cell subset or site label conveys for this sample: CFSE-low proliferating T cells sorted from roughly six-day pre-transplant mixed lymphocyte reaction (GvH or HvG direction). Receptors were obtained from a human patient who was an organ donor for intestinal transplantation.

The CDR3 DNA is TGTGCCAGCAGTCGCGCAGGCTCTGGGGCCAACGTCCTGACTTTC. This encodes CASSRAGSGANVLTF. The rearrangement joins TRBV2 to TRBJ2-6; no firm D call. V dropped 5 bases and J dropped 0 bases, with 8 bases sitting between them. The CDR3 runs to 15 residues. Germline V gives CDR1 SNHLY, CDR2 FYNNEI.

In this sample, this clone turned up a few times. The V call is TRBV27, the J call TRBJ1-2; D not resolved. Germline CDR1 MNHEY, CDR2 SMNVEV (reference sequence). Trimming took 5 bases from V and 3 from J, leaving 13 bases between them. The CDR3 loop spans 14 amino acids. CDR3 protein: CASSEAADYYGYTF. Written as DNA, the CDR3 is TGTGCCAGCAGTGAAGCTGCAGACTACTATGGCTACACCTTC.

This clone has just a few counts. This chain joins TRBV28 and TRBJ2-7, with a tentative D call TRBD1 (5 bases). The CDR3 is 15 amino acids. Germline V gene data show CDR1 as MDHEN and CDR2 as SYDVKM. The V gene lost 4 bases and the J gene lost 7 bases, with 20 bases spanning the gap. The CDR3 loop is CASSSKTASLREQYF. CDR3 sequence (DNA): TGTGCCAGCAGTTCTAAGACAGCGTCTCTACGTGAGCAGTACTTC.

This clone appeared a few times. The CDR3 is CASSEGLKDTQYF. The CDR3 DNA reads as TGTGCCAGCAGTGAAGGGCTGAAAGATACGCAGTATTTT. The chain couples TRBV6-5 to TRBJ2-3; D unresolved. V dropped 5 bases and J dropped 5 bases, with 11 bases sitting between them. In germline, CDR1 is MNHEY, CDR2 SVGAGI. The CDR3 consists of 13 residues.

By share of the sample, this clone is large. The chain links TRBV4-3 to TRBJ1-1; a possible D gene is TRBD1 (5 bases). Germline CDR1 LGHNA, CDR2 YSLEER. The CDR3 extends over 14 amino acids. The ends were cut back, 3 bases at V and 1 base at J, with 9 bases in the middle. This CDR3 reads CASSHFTGNTEAFF. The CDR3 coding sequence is TGCGCCAGCAGCCACTTCACAGGGAACACTGAAGCTTTCTTT.

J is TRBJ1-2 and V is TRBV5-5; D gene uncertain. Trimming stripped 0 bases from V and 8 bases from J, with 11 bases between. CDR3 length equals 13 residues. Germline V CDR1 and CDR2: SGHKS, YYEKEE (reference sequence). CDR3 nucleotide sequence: TGTGCCAGCAGCTTGGAAGGTCTTGGGGGCTACACCTTC. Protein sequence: CASSLEGLGGYTF.